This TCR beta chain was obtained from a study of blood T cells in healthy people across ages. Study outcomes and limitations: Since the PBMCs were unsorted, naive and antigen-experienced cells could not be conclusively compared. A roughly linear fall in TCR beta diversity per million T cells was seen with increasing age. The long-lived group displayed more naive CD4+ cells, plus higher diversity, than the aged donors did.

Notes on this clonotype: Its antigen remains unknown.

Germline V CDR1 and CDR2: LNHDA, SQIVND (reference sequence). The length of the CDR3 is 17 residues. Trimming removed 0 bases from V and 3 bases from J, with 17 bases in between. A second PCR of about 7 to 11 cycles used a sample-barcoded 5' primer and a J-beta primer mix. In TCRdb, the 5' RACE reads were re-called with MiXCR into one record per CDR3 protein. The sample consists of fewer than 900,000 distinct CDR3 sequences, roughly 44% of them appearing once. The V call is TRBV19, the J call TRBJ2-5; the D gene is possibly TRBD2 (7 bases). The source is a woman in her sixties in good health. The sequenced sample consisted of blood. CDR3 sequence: CASSIDATGGVKETQYF. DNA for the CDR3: TGTGCCAGTAGTATAGACGCTACGGGGGGCGTTAAAGAGACCCAGTACTTC.